Described below is a single TCR beta chain sequence and its context. The antigen is not known. This sample was taken from a study of shared clonotypes between healthy human individuals. Overall study context: Two women and a few men aged 18 to 49 made up the donors. Study-level results: Blood was the sole source, and tissue repertoires probably differ.

The CDR3 contains 14 residues. Germline V gene sequence: CDR1 GTSNPN, CDR2 SVGIG (reference sequence). Trimming took off 8 bases at V and 6 bases at J, with 17 bases between the two ends. Genomic DNA per cell subset filled all wells of several immunoSEQ plates. This table comes from immunoSEQ multiplex PCR, and its TCRdb copy is limited to in-frame clones, with some not included. The table records fewer than 600,000 clones, around 75% of them present only once. This rearrangement joins TRBV30 to TRBJ1-6; D unresolved. The sequence was obtained from a woman aged 40 to 50 in good health. Some clones in this sample may be carry-over from other donors' samples. Material: PBMCs. The CDR3 loop reads CASSRERANSPLHF. CDR3 in DNA: TGTGCCAGTAGCCGGGAAAGGGCTAATTCACCCCTCCACTTT.